This TCR beta chain was sequenced during a study of blood T cells in healthy people across ages. This clonotype was seen repeatedly, ten times or more. The antigen is undetermined. The second PCR ran about 7 to 12 cycles with a sample-barcoded 5' primer and J-beta primers. TCRdb fed the 5' RACE reads into MiXCR, producing one record per CDR3 protein. Of hundreds of thousands of distinct CDR3 sequences in the sample, approximately 53% were seen once. V was clipped by 7 bases and J by 2 bases, with 8 bases between them. The CDR3 contains 11 residues. From germline, CDR1 is SQVTM and CDR2 ANQGSEA. General observations from the study: Older individuals had lower TCR beta diversity per million T cells (the decline was roughly linear).

Sequenced sample: blood. The sequence derives from a man aged 40-55 years in good health. The chain uses TRBV29-1 and TRBJ2-5, with a weak D call TRBD2 (5 bases). The CDR3 DNA follows: TGCAGCGCGGGGATTCAAGAGACCCAGTACTTC. Its translation: CSAGIQETQYF.